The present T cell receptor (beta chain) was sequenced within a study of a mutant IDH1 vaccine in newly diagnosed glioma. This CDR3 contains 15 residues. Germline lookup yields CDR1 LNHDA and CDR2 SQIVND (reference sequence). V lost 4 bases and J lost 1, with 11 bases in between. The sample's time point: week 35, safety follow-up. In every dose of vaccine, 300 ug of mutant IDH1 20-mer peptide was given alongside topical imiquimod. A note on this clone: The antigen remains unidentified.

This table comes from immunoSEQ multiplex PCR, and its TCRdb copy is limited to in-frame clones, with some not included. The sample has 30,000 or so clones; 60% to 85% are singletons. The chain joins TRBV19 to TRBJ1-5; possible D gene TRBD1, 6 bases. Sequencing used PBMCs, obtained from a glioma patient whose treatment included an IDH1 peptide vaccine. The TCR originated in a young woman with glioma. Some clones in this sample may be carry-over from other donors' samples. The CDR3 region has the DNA TGTGCCAGTAGTAGGGCAGGGGCGAGCAATCAGCCCCAGCATTTT. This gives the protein CASSRAGASNQPQHF.